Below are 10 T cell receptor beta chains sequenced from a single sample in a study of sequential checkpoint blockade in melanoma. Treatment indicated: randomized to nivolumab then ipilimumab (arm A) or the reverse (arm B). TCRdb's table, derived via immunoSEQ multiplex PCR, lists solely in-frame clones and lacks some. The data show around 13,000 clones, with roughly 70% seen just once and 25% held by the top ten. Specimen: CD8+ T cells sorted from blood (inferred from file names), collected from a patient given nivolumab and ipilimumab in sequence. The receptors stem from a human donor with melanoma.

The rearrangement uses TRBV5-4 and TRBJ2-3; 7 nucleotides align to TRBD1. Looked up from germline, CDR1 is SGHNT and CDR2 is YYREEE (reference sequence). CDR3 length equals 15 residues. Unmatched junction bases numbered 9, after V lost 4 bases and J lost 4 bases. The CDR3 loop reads CASSLSTGTADTQYF. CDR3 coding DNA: TGTGCCAGCAGCCTGTCGACAGGGACGGCAGATACGCAGTATTTT.

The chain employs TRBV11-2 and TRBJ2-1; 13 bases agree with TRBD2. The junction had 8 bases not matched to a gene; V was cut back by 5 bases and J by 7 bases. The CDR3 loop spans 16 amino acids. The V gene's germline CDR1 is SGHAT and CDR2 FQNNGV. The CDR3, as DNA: TGTGCCAGCAGCCCGGGACTAGCGGGATTTGAGAATGAGCAGTTCTTC. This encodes CASSPGLAGFENEQFF.

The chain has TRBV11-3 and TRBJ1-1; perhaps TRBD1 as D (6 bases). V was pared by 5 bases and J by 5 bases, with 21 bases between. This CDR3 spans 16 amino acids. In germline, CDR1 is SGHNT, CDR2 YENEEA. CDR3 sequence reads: CASSPWIGGAETEAFF. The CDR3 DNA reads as TGTGCCAGCAGCCCCTGGATAGGGGGGGCAGAAACTGAAGCTTTCTTT.

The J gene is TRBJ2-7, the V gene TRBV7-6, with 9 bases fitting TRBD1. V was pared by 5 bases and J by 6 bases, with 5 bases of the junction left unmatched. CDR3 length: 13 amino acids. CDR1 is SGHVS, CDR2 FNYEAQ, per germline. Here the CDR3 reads CASSRTGDSEQYV. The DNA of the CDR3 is TGTGCCAGCAGCCGGACAGGGGATTCCGAGCAGTACGTC.

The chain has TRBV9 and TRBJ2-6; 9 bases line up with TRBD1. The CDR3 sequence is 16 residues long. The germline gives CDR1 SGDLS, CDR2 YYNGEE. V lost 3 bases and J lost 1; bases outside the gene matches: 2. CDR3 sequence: CASSGGTGSGANVLTF. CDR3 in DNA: TGTGCCAGCAGCGGGGGGACAGGGTCTGGGGCCAACGTCCTGACTTTC.

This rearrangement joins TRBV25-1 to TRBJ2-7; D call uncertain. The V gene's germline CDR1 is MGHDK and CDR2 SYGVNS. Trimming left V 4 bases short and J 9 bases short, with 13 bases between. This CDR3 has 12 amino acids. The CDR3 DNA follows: TGTGCCAGCAGTGCCGTTCGTGGCGGGCAGTACTTC. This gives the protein CASSAVRGGQYF.

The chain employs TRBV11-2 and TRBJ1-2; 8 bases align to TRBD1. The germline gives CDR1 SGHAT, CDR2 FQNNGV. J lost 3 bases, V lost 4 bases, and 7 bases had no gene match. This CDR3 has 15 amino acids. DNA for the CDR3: TGTGCCAGCAGCTCTGCTTCAGGGGGCTACTATGGCTACACCTTC. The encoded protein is CASSSASGGYYGYTF.

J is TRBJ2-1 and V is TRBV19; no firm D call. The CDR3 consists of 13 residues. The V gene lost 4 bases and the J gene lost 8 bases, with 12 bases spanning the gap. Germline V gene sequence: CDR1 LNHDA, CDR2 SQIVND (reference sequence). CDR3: CASSTTHSDEQFF. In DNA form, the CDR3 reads TGTGCCAGTAGTACTACCCACTCGGATGAGCAGTTCTTC.

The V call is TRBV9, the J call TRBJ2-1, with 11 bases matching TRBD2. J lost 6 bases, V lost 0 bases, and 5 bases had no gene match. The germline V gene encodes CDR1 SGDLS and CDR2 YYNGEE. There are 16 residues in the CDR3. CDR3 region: CASSVALAGGRNEQFF. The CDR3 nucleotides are TGTGCCAGCAGCGTAGCGCTAGCGGGAGGACGCAATGAGCAGTTCTTC.

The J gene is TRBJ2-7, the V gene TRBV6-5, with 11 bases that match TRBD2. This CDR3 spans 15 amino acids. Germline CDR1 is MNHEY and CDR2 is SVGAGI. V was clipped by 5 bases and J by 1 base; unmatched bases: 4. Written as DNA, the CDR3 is TGTGCCAGCAGTATCGGGACTAGCGGTTCCTACGAGCAGTACGTC. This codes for CASSIGTSGSYEQYV.